This TCR beta chain was profiled in a study of tumor and adjacent non-tumor tissue in lung cancer. Study-wide background: Patients comprised about a dozen adenocarcinoma, a couple of squamous cell carcinoma and 1 small cell lung cancer. Findings and limits, study-wide: Top 100 clones took a larger repertoire share in normal lung. Significantly higher TCR diversity was found in tumor than normal lung.

RNA was extracted from bulk tissue without any cell sorting. Three rounds of nested PCR, following a modified ARM-PCR protocol, produced the TCRbeta library. TCRdb reprocessed the multiplex PCR reads via MiXCR and lists one record per CDR3 protein. This table holds 120,000 or so distinct CDR3 sequences, around three fifths found once. V was shortened by 2 bases and J by 5 bases, with 6 bases between the two germline ends. This CDR3 is built from 11 residues. Germline CDR1 SQVTM, CDR2 ANQGSEA. Regarding this clonotype: What it recognizes is unknown.

This TCR was sampled from a man in his thirties or forties with non-small cell lung cancer. The genes are TRBV29-1 and TRBJ2-5; D remains ambiguous. The sample consisted of lung tumor tissue. CDR3 nucleotide sequence: TGCAGCGTTGAATTGTTGGAGACCCAGTACTTC. Its protein product is CSVELLETQYF.